The clone carrying this T cell receptor beta chain was counted a few times. In germline, CDR1 is SGDLS, CDR2 YYNGEE. CDR3 length equals 17 residues. The V segment lost 3 bases and the J segment 6 bases; nucleotides outside the gene matches: 12. Assay: immunoSEQ multiplex PCR; the TCRdb copy retains only in-frame clones and omits some. The sample records approximately 160,000 clones, 83% being singletons. The sample comes from a study of blood T cell repertoires in COVID-19. About the study: Samples of COVID-19 (acute and convalescent) were obtained from the United States, Italy and Spain. PBMCs, B-cell-depleted T cells, or T cells provided the cDNA or gDNA that made up the material.

Membership in each cohort depended on participant-reported clinical history. Recovery meant two consecutive negative NP/OP PCR tests, professional clearance, or resolved symptoms. The chain links TRBV9 to TRBJ1-6, with TRBD1 matching over 7 bases. This receptor was identified in a woman aged 50 to 60 who had recovered from COVID-19. Sequences were obtained from PBMCs or T cells enriched from blood (not recorded which). For the CDR3, the DNA is TGTGCCAGCAGCGCCCTAACAGGGGAAGGTCGTAATTCACCCCTCCACTTT. Amino acids: CASSALTGEGRNSPLHF. Full variable domain (outside the CDR3, taken from reference TRBV9 and TRBJ1-6): DSGVTQTPKHLITATGQRVTLRCSPRSGDLSVYWYQQSLDQGLQFLIQYYNGEERAKGNILERFSAQQFPDLHSELNLSSLELGDSALYFCASSALTGEGRNSPLHFGNGTRLTVT.